This T cell receptor beta chain was retrieved from a study of T cell responses to AZD1222 COVID-19 vaccine. Assay used: immunoSEQ multiplex PCR; TCRdb lists only in-frame clones, some missing. The sample shows about 110,000 clones, 85% to 90% of them seen only once. The CDR3 spans 14 residues. Germline V CDR1 and CDR2: LGHNA, YNFKEQ. V dropped 0 bases and J dropped 7 bases, with 9 bases sitting between them. This chain connects TRBV4-2 to TRBJ2-2, with D tentatively TRBD2 (6 bases). The material sequenced was peripheral blood, taken on day 0 of AZD1222 vaccination. This TCR derives from an adult in good health. The CDR3 DNA sequence: TGTGCCAGCAGCCAAGACACGGAGGGCGGGGAGCTGTTTTTT. Its protein product is CASSQDTEGGELFF.